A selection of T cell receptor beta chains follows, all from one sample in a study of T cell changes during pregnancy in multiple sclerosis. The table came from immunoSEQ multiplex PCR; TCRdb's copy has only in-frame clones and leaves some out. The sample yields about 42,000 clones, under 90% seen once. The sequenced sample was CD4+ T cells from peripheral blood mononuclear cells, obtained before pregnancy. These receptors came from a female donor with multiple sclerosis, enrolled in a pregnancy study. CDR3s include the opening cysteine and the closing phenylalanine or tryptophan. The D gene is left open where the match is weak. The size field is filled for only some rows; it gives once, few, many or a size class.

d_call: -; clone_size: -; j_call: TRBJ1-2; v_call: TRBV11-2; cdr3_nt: TGTGCCAGCAGCTTACGGGGGATCTATGGCTACACCTTC; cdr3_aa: CASSLRGIYGYTF
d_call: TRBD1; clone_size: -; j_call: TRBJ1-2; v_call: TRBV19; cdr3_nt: TGTGCCAGTAGTATGGGACAGGGGCGCTATGGCTACACCTTC; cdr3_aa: CASSMGQGRYGYTF
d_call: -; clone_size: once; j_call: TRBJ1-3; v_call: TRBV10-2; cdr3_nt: TGCGCCAGCAGTGAGGGCCGGGGAGCTGGAAACACCATATATTTT; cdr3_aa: CASSEGRGAGNTIYF
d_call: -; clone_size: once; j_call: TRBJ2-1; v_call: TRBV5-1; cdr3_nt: TGCGCCAGCAGCTTGGCCTCTCAGGGCAATGAGCAGTTCTTC; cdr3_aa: CASSLASQGNEQFF
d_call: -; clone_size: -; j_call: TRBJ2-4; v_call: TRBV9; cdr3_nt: TGTGCCAGCAGCGTAGGCTTCGGTGGGGACTTAGCCAGAAACATTCAGTACTTC; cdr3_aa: CASSVGFGGDLARNIQYF
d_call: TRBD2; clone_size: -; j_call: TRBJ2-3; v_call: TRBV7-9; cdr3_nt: TGTGCCAGCACCCAGAATGAAGGAGCGGGAAGTACGCAGTATTTT; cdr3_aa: CASTQNEGAGSTQYF
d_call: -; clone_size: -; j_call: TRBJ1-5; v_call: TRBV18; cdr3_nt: TGTGCCAGCTCCAGACGGGGGGGGGAGGGCAATCAGCCCCAGCATTTT; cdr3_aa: CASSRRGGEGNQPQHF
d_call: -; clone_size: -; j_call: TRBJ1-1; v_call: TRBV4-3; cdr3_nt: TGCGCCAGCAGCCAAGTAAGGGGATTGAACACTGAAGCTTTCTTT; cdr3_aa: CASSQVRGLNTEAFF
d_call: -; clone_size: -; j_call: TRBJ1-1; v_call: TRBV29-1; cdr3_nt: TGCAGCGTTGCGGGGCGGGGGGGGGTTGGGACTGAAGCTTTCTTT; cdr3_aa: CSVAGRGGVGTEAFF
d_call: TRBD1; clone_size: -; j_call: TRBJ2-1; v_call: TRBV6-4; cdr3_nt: TGTGCCAGCAGTGAGGGACAGGGCTCCTACAATGAGCAGTTCTTC; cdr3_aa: CASSEGQGSYNEQFF
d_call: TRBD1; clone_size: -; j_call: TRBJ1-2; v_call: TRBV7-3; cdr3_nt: TGTGCCAGCAGCTTAAGCGGGACAGGGTCAAATGGCTACACCTTC; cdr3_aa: CASSLSGTGSNGYTF
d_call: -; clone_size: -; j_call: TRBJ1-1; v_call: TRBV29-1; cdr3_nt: TGCAGCGTTGAAGGTGTCGGGGGTGGGGACGGCACTGAAGCTTTCTTT; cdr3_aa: CSVEGVGGGDGTEAFF
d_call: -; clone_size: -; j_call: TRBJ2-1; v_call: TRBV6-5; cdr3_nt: TGTGCCAGCAGTTCACAGGGTTTAGGCATAAATGAGCAGTTCTTC; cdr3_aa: CASSSQGLGINEQFF
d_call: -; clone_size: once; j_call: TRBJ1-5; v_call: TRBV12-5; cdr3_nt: TGTGCTAGTGGTTCTCCCCCCAGGGATAGCAATCAGCCCCAGCATTTT; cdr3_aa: CASGSPPRDSNQPQHF
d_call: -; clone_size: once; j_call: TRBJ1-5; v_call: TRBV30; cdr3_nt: TGTGCCTGGAGTGGCGGACAGTCCAGCAATCAGCCCCAGCATTTT; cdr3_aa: CAWSGGQSSNQPQHF